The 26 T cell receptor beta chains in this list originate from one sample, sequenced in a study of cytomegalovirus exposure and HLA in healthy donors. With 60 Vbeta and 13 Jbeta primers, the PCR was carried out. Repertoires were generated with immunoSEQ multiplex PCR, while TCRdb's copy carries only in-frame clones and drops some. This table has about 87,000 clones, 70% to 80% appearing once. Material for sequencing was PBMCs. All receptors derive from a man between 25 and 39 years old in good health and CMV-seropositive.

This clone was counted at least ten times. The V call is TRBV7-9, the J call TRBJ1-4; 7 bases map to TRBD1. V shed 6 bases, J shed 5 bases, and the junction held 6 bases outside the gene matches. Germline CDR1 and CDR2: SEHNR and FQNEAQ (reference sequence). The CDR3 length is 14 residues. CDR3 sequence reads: CASRNRGPNEKLFF. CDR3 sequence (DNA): TGTGCCAGCAGAAACAGGGGACCAAATGAAAAACTGTTTTTT.

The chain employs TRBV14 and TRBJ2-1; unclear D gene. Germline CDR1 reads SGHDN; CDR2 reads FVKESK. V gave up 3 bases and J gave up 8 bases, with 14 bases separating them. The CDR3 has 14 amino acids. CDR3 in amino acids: CASSQFVAGDEQFF. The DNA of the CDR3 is TGTGCCAGCAGCCAGTTTGTAGCTGGAGATGAGCAGTTCTTC.

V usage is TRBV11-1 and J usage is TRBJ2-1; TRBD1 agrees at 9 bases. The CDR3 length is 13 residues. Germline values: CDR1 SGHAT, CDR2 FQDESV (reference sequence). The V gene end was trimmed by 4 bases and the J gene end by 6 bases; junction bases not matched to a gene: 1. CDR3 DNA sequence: TGTGCCAGCAGCTGGACAGGGGCCAATGAGCAGTTCTTC. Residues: CASSWTGANEQFF. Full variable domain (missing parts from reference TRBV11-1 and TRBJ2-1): EAEVAQSPRYKITEKSQAVAFWCDPISGHATLYWYRQILGQGPELLVQFQDESVVDDSQLPKDRFSAERLKGVDSTLKIQPAELGDSAMYLCASSWTGANEQFFGPGTRLTVL.

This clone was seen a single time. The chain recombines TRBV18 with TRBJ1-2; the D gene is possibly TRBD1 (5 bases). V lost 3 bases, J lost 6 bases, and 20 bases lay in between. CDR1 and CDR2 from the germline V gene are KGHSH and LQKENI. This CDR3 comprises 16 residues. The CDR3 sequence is CASSPPRPDVGDGYTF. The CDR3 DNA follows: TGTGCCAGCTCACCTCCACGACCAGACGTAGGGGATGGCTACACCTTC.

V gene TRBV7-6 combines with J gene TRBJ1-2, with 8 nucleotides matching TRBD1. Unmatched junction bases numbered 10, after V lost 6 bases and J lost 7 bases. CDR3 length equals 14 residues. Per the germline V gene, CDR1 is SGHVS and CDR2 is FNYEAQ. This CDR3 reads CASSYSDRGGGYTF. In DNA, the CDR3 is TGTGCCAGCAGTTACTCAGACAGGGGAGGTGGCTACACCTTC.

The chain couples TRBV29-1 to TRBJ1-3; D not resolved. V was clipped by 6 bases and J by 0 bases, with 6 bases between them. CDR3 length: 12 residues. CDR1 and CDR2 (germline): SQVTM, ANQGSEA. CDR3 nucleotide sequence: TGCAGCGTGCGGGACTCTGGAAACACCATATATTTT. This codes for CSVRDSGNTIYF.

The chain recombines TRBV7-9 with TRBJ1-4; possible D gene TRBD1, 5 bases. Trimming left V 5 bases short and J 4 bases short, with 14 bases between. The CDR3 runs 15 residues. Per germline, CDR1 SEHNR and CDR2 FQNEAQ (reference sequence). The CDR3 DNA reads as TGTGCCAGCAGCCGCACGGGACTTCTTAATGAAAAACTGTTTTTT. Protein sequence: CASSRTGLLNEKLFF.

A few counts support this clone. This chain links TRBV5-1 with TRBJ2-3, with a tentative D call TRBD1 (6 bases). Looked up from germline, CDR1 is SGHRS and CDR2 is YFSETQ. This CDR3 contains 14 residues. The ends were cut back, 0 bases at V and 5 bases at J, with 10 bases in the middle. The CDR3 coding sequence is TGCGCCAGCAGCTTGGCACTAGGGGGAGATACGCAGTATTTT. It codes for CASSLALGGDTQYF.

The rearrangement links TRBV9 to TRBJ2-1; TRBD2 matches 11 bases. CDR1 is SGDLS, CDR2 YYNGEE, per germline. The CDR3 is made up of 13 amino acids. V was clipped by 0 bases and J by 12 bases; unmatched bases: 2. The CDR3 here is CASSVETSGMQFF. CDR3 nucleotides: TGTGCCAGCAGCGTAGAGACTAGCGGGATGCAGTTCTTC. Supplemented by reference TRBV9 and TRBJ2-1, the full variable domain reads DSGVTQTPKHLITATGQRVTLRCSPRSGDLSVYWYQQSLDQGLQFLIQYYNGEERAKGNILERFSAQQFPDLHSELNLSSLELGDSALYFCASSVETSGMQFFGPGTRLTVL.

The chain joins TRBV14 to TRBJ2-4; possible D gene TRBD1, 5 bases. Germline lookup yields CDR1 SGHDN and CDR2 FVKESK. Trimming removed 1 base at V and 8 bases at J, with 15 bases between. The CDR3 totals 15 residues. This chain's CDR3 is CASSQGSGKFDIQYF. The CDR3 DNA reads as TGTGCCAGCAGCCAAGGGTCAGGGAAGTTCGACATTCAGTACTTC.

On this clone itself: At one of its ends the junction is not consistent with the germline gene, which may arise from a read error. In nucleotides, the CDR3 is TGTGCCAGCAGTGCCACAGGGGGGACTTCACCCCTCAACTTT. Amino acids: CASSATGGTSPLNF. The rearrangement joins TRBV25-1 to TRBJ1-6; 8 bases fit TRBD1. Germline V gene sequence: CDR1 MGHDK, CDR2 SYGVNS. This CDR3 spans 14 amino acids.

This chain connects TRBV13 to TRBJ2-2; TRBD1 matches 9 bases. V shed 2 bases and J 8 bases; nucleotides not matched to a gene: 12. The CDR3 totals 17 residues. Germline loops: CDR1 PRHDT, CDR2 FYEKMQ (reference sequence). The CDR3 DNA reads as TGTGCCAGCAGCTTATACGGGACAGGGTCCCTTATAGGGGAGCTGTTTTTT. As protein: CASSLYGTGSLIGELFF.

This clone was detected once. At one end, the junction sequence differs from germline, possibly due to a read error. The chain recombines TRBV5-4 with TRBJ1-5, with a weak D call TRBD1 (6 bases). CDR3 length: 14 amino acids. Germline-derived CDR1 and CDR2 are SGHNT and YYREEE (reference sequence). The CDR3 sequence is CASSLEGDEQPQNF. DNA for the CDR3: TGTGCCAGCAGCTTGGAGGGGGACGAGCAGCCCCAGAATTTT.

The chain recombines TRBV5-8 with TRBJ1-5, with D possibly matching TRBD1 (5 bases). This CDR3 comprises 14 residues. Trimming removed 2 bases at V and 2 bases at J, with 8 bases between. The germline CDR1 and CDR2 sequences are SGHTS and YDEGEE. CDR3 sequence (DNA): TGTGCCAGCAGCTTATCGGGGGGCAATCAGCCCCAGCATTTT. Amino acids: CASSLSGGNQPQHF.

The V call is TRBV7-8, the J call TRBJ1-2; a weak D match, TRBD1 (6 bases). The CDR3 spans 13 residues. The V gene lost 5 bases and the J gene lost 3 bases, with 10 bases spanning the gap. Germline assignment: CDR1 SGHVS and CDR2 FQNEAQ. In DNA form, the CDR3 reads TGTGCCAGCAGCCCGGACAGAGACTATGGCTACACCTTC. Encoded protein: CASSPDRDYGYTF.

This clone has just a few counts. The CDR3 region is CASSEINGSAQYF. DNA for the CDR3: TGTGCCAGCAGTGAAATTAACGGTTCGGCCCAGTACTTC. This sequence joins TRBV6-1 and TRBJ2-5; D is uncertain. CDR3 length: 13 amino acids. From germline, CDR1 is MNHNS and CDR2 SASEGT. V lost 2 bases and J lost 9, with 13 bases in between.

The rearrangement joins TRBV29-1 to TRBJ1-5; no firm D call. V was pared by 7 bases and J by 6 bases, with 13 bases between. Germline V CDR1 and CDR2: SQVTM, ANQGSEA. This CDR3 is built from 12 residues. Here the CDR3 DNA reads TGCAGCGCCCGAATAGCCGGTCAGCCCCAGCATTTT. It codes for CSARIAGQPQHF. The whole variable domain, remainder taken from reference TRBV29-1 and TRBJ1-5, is SAVISQKPSRDICQRGTSLTIQCQVDSQVTMMFWYRQQPGQSLTLIATANQGSEATYESGFVIDKFPISRPNLTFSTLTVSNMSPEDSSIYLCSARIAGQPQHFGDGTRLSIL.

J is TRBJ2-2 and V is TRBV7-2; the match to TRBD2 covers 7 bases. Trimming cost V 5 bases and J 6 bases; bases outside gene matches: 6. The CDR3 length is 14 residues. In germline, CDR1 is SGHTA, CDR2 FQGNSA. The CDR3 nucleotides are TGTGCCAGCAGCGGTATCGCGGGAGCCGGGGAGCTGTTTTTT. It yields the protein CASSGIAGAGELFF. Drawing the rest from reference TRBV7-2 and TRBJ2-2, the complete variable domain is GAGVSQSPSNKVTEKGKDVELRCDPISGHTALYWYRQSLGQGLEFLIYFQGNSAPDKSGLPSDRFSAERTGGSVSTLTIQRTQQEDSAVYLCASSGIAGAGELFFGEGSRLTVL.

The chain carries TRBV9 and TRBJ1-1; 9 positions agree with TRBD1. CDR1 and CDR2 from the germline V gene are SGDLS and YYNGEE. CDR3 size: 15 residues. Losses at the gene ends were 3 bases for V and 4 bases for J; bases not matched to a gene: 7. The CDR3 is CASSAVQGAGTEAFF. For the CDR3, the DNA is TGTGCCAGCAGCGCAGTACAGGGGGCTGGCACTGAAGCTTTCTTT.

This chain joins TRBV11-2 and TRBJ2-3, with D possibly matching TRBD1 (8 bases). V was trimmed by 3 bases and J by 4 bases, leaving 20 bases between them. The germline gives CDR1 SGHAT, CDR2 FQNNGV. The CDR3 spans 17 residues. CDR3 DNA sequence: TGTGCCAGCAGCTTTACAGGGGGGGGAGGGCGATCAGATACGCAGTATTTT. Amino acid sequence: CASSFTGGGGRSDTQYF.

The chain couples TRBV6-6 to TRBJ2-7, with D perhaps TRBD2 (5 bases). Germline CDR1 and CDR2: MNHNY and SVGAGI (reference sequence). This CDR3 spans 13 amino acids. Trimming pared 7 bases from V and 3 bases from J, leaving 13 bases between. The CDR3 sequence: CASTRGYGYEQYF. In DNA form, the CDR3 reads TGTGCCAGCACTCGGGGTTACGGCTACGAGCAGTACTTC.

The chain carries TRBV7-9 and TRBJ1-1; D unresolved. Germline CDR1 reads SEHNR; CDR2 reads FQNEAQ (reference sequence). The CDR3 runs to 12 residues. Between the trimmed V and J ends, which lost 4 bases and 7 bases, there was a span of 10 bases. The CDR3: CASSYTPDEAFF. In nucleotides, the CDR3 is TGTGCCAGCAGCTACACCCCAGATGAAGCTTTCTTT.

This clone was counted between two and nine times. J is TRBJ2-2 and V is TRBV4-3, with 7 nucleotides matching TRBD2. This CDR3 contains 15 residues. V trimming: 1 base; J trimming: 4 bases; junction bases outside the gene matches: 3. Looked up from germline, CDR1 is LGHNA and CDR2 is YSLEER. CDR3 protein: CASSQGGSRTGELFF. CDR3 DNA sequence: TGCGCCAGCAGCCAAGGCGGGAGTCGCACCGGGGAGCTGTTTTTT.

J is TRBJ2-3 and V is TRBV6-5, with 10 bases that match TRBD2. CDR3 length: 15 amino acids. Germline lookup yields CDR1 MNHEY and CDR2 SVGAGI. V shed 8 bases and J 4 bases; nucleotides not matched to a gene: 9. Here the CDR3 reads CASGRGLAGADTQYF. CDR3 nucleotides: TGTGCCAGCGGGAGGGGGCTAGCGGGGGCAGATACGCAGTATTTT.

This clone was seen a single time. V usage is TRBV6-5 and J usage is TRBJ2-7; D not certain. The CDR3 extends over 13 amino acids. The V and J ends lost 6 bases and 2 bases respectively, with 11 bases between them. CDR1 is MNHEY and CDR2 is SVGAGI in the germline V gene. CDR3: CASSVGKTYEQYF. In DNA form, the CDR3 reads TGTGCCAGCAGCGTCGGTAAGACCTACGAGCAGTACTTC.

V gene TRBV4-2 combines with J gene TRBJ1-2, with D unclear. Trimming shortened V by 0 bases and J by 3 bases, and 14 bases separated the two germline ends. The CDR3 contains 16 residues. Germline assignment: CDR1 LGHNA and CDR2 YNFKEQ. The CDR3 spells CASSQDYPGSYYGYTF. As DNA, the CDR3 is TGTGCCAGCAGCCAAGATTACCCGGGTTCCTACTATGGCTACACCTTC.